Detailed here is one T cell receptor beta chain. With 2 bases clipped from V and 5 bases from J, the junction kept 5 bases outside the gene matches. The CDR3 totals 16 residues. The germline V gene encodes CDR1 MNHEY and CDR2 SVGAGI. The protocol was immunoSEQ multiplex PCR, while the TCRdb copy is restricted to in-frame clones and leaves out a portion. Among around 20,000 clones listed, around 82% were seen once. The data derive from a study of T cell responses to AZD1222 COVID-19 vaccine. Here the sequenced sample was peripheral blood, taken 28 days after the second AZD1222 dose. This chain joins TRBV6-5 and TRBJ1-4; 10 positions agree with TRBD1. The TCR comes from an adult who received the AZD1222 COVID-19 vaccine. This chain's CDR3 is CASSYTSTGGNEKLFF. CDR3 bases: TGTGCCAGCAGTTACACCTCGACAGGGGGCAATGAAAAACTGTTTTTT.